The source of this T cell receptor (beta chain) is a study of CD8+CD57+ T cells in acquired aplastic anemia. This clonotype has only one observation. The antigen remains unidentified. Patients selected for sequencing had displayed CD8+CD57+ cell expansion by flow cytometry. Genomic DNA, serving as template, underwent TCR beta VDJ and CDR3 profiling. TCRdb reprocessed the reads with MiXCR, giving one entry per CDR3 protein. Here the sample spans hundreds of thousands of distinct CDR3 sequences, around 49% being singletons. Study outcomes and limitations: Patients and controls were found to share approximately 31 CD8+ CDR3 sequences.

CDR1 SGHTA and CDR2 FQGTGA come from the germline V gene. With 0 bases clipped from V and 3 bases from J, the junction kept 4 bases outside the gene matches. This CDR3 has 16 amino acids. The sample taken for sequencing was sorted CD4+, CD8+, or CD8+CD57+ T cells (not recorded which) from PBMCs. This chain connects TRBV7-3 to TRBJ2-1, with 8 bases lining up with TRBD1. This receptor was taken from a human donor with aplastic anemia. The CDR3, as DNA: TGTGCCAGCAGCTTAACGGCGGACAGGGTCTACAATGAGCAGTTCTTC. Amino acid sequence: CASSLTADRVYNEQFF.